The 15 T cell receptor beta chains listed next were all sequenced from one sample in a study of blood T cell repertoires in COVID-19. Sequencing used immunoSEQ multiplex PCR; TCRdb keeps in-frame clones, though not all of them. The sample includes around 270,000 clones, around 87% of them seen just once. The specimen sequenced was peripheral blood. The source is a woman aged 50 to 65 with acute or convalescent COVID-19.

This CDR3 reads CASSPLAGNTGELFF. In nucleotides, the CDR3 is TGTGCCAGCTCACCACTAGCGGGGAACACCGGGGAGCTGTTTTTT. V gene TRBV18 combines with J gene TRBJ2-2; 7 bases map to TRBD2. This CDR3 has 15 amino acids. Trimming cost V 1 base and J 1 base; bases outside gene matches: 0. CDR1 is KGHSH and CDR2 is LQKENI in the germline V gene.

The V and J genes are TRBV14 and TRBJ2-3, with 9 bases lining up with TRBD2. Germline V gene sequence: CDR1 SGHDN, CDR2 FVKESK. After removal of 1 base from V and 4 bases from J, the junction contained 3 bases not matched to a gene. The CDR3 is 15 amino acids. This CDR3 reads CASSQVAGVSDTQYF. In DNA, the CDR3 is TGTGCCAGCAGCCAAGTAGCGGGAGTTTCAGATACGCAGTATTTT.

J is TRBJ1-1 and V is TRBV24-1, with 7 bases that match TRBD1. The junction had 5 bases not matched to a gene; V was cut back by 3 bases and J by 2 bases. This CDR3 is 15 amino acids long. Per the germline V gene, CDR1 is KGHDR and CDR2 is SFDVKD. The CDR3 DNA reads as TGTGCCACCAGTGATCCCGGGACAGAAAACACTGAAGCTTTCTTT. This translates into CATSDPGTENTEAFF.

A few counts support this clone. This rearrangement joins TRBV28 to TRBJ1-4; the match to TRBD1 covers 7 bases. The CDR3 has 15 residues. V lost 5 bases to trimming and J lost 2 bases; unmatched junction nucleotides: 5. Germline loops: CDR1 MDHEN, CDR2 SYDVKM. The CDR3 coding sequence is TGTGCCAGCAGTATGGGGACAGCCACTAATGAAAAACTGTTTTTT. It specifies CASSMGTATNEKLFF.

The rearrangement uses TRBV4-2 and TRBJ2-7, with TRBD1 matching over 7 bases. J was trimmed by 4 bases and V by 0 bases; bases with no gene match: 9. This CDR3 region has 16 residues. Germline CDR1 is LGHNA and CDR2 is YNFKEQ. The CDR3, as DNA: TGTGCCAGCAGCCAAGATATTCCGGGACAGTCTTACGAGCAGTACTTC. It translates to CASSQDIPGQSYEQYF.

The V and J genes are TRBV19 and TRBJ2-5, with D uncertain. CDR3 length: 14 amino acids. With 0 bases removed from V and 7 bases from J, the gap between germline ends came to 12 bases. Germline V gene sequence: CDR1 LNHDA, CDR2 SQIVND (reference sequence). CDR3 DNA: TGTGCCAGTAGTATAGATCGTGAGACTCCGACCCAGTACTTC. Its protein is CASSIDRETPTQYF.

V gene TRBV18 combines with J gene TRBJ1-4; TRBD1 matches 12 bases. The CDR3 runs to 17 residues. V shed 4 bases, J shed 8 bases, and the junction held 11 bases outside the gene matches. CDR1 is KGHSH and CDR2 is LQKENI in the germline V gene. The CDR3 protein is CASSLNRDRGQGEKLFF. For the CDR3, the DNA is TGTGCCAGCTCACTCAACCGGGACAGGGGGCAAGGAGAAAAACTGTTTTTT.

In DNA form, the CDR3 reads TGTGCCTGGAGGTTGGGTGCAGGGACAGGCGAGACCCAGTACTTC. Translated, it gives CAWRLGAGTGETQYF. V and J are TRBV30 and TRBJ2-5, with TRBD1 matching over 8 bases. CDR1 and CDR2 from the germline V gene are GTSNPN and SVGIG (reference sequence). The CDR3 covers 15 residues. Trimming removed 3 bases from V and 5 bases from J; junction bases left unmatched: 11.

This rearrangement joins TRBV10-3 to TRBJ2-3; 13 nucleotides match TRBD2. V dropped 5 bases and J dropped 2; count of bases not matched to a gene: 7. The CDR3 has 17 amino acids. CDR1 and CDR2 (germline): ENHRY, SYGVKD. CDR3 in DNA: TGTGCCATCAGTTGGACTAGCGGGAGAGGGAACACAGATACGCAGTATTTT. It translates to CAISWTSGRGNTDTQYF.

This clone has just one count. V is TRBV21-1 and J is TRBJ1-3. TRBV21-1 is a documented pseudogene. The CDR3 consists of 16 residues. CDR3 protein: CASSRGVPYSGNTIYF. CDR3 sequence (DNA): TGTGCCAGCAGCCGCGGGGTTCCCTACTCTGGAAACACCATATATTTT.

V is TRBV7-9 and J is TRBJ2-7; 8 bases are a match to TRBD1. This CDR3 region has 15 residues. The trim removed 3 bases at V and 5 bases at J, leaving 9 bases unmatched. Germline V gene data show CDR1 as SEHNR and CDR2 as FQNEAQ (reference sequence). The CDR3 reads CASSFQGAAFDEQYF. The CDR3 nucleotides read TGTGCCAGCAGCTTCCAGGGGGCGGCCTTCGACGAGCAGTACTTC.

The chain joins TRBV19 to TRBJ2-7, with D maybe TRBD2 (6 bases). Trimming pared 1 base from V and 3 bases from J, leaving 10 bases between. This CDR3 region has 14 residues. CDR1 LNHDA and CDR2 SQIVND come from the germline V gene (reference sequence). The CDR3 DNA sequence: TGTGCCAGTAGTATAGCTGGGGAGGTCTACGAGCAGTACTTC. This sequence encodes CASSIAGEVYEQYF.

The J gene is TRBJ2-1, the V gene TRBV5-1; a weak D match, TRBD2 (5 bases). Germline CDR1 and CDR2: SGHRS and YFSETQ. Trimming left V 2 bases short and J 0 bases short, with 6 bases between. The CDR3 sequence is 14 residues long. The CDR3, as DNA: TGCGCCAGCAGCTTCGGGGACTCCTACAATGAGCAGTTCTTC. Its protein is CASSFGDSYNEQFF.

The chain joins TRBV11-2 to TRBJ2-7, with 10 bases aligning to TRBD1. The CDR3 extends over 16 amino acids. Germline loops: CDR1 SGHAT, CDR2 FQNNGV. J lost 0 bases, V lost 6 bases, and 8 bases had no gene match. The chain's CDR3 is CASSSIRDRGSYEQYF. For the CDR3, the DNA is TGTGCCAGCAGTTCTATCCGGGACAGGGGCTCCTACGAGCAGTACTTC.

The chain recombines TRBV27 with TRBJ1-5; D is perhaps TRBD1 (6 bases). The germline CDR1 and CDR2 sequences are MNHEY and SMNVEV (reference sequence). The CDR3 contains 15 residues. V was pared by 3 bases and J by 3 bases, with 12 bases between. The CDR3 region is CASSFRGSANQPQHF. The CDR3 DNA reads TGTGCCAGCAGTTTCAGGGGATCGGCCAATCAGCCCCAGCATTTT.